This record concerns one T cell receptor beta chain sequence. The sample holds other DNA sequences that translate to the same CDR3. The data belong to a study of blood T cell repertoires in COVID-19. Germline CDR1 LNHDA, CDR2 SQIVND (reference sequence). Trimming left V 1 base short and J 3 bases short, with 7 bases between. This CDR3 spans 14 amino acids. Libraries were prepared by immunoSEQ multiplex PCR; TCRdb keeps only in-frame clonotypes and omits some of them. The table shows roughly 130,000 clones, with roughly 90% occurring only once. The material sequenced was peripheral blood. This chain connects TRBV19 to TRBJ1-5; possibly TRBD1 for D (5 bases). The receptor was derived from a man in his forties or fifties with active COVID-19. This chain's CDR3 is CASSIGQSNQPQHF. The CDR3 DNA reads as TGTGCCAGTAGTATAGGACAGTCCAATCAGCCCCAGCATTTT.